This T cell receptor beta chain was observed in a study of beta chain features in type 1 diabetes. This clone was observed a few times. Its target is unknown. Isolated RNA was reverse transcribed in full, so expressed TCRB transcripts were sequenced. TCRdb's table, derived via immunoSEQ multiplex PCR, lists solely in-frame clones and lacks some. The data show roughly 140,000 clones, 10% seen once. Notes on the study in general: The analysis here could not establish whether HLA type shapes TCRB rearrangement. Cells that show high TCR expression could be over-represented by cDNA sequencing. Compared to healthy donors, patients appeared to have naive, central memory and Treg TCRB repertoires that were more alike. Type 1 diabetes patients showed a moderate but significant shortening of TCRB CDR3s in all four CD4+ subsets.

Germline CDR1 reads SQVTM; CDR2 reads ANQGSEA. V was pared by 3 bases and J by 3 bases, with 11 bases between. The CDR3 runs 13 residues. Sorted CD4+ subsets: naive, central memory, regulatory, stem cell-like memory (CD45RO/CCR7/CD25/CD127/CD95/CD27 panel). Sequencing was done on a sample of central memory CD4+ T cells from blood. The chain couples TRBV29-1 to TRBJ1-1, with D possibly TRBD1 on 5 matching bases. This TCR was sampled from a man younger than 45 with type 1 diabetes. CDR3 region: CSVETAKDTEAFF. Written as DNA, the CDR3 is TGCAGCGTTGAGACAGCGAAGGACACTGAAGCTTTCTTT.